Listed here are 21 T cell receptor delta chains from one sample, sequenced in a study of gamma-delta T cells after stem cell transplantation. TCRdb called clones anew from the RT-PCR reads with CATT. Altogether 2,000 to 2,500 delta-chain clones are present, around a third being singletons, with the ten largest covering less than 45%. The specimen sequenced was gamma-delta T cells. These receptor sequences come from a human donor. It is not recorded whose cells these are; they may come from a transplant donor.

For this clone: Translating this DNA gives a protein that differs at residue 11 from the TCRdb one, which belongs to a much larger clone; a read error is likely, and the protein shown is this translation. The V call is TRDV2, the J call TRDJ1; D is unresolved. Germline V gene sequence: CDR1 GEAIGNYY, CDR2 EKD. The CDR3 runs 15 residues. The CDR3 protein is CACDTVGGSTNKLIF. The CDR3 DNA is TGTGCCTGTGACACCGTCGGAGGGAGCACCAATAAACTCATCTTT.

Regarding this clone: A far larger clone is a single base away, which makes a read error likely. Other DNA sequences of this sample code for an identical CDR3. The chain joins TRDV2 to TRDJ1; D may be TRDD3 (6 bases). This CDR3 has 17 amino acids. Germline assignment: CDR1 GEAIGNYY and CDR2 EKD. With 0 bases removed from V and 0 bases from J, the gap between germline ends came to 16 bases. CDR3 nucleotides: TGTGCCTGTGACACCGTGGGGGGACCTACGTACACCGATAAACTCATCTTT. Translation gives CACDTVGGPTYTDKLIF.

In this sample, this clone turned up a few times. The chain employs TRDV2 and TRDJ1, with 8 bases aligning to TRDD3. The CDR3 spans 17 residues. V gave up 0 bases and J gave up 0 bases; unmatched junction bases: 8. Germline CDR1 and CDR2: GEAIGNYY and EKD. CDR3 coding DNA: TGTGCCTGTGACACCGTTGTACTGGGGGGGGACACCGATAAACTCATCTTT. It yields the protein CACDTVVLGGDTDKLIF.

As regards this clone: Only one base separates this from a far larger clonotype, so it likely reflects a read error. The same CDR3 can be traced to other DNA sequences in this sample. V and J are TRDV2 and TRDJ3, with TRDD3 matching 9 bases. This CDR3 comprises 23 residues. The V gene's germline CDR1 is GEAIGNYY and CDR2 EKD. Trimming took 0 bases from V and 2 from J; bases not matched to a gene: 19. The CDR3 protein is CACDTVVGDTQYNPPWDTRQMFF. The DNA of the CDR3 is TGTGCCTGTGACACCGTGGTAGGGGATACGCAGTATAACCCGCCCTGGGACACCCGACAGATGTTTTTC.

There are a few counts of this clone. The TCRdb protein comes from a much larger clone and disagrees with this DNA's translation at residue 5, likely due to a read error; the protein given here is derived from the DNA. V usage is TRDV2 and J usage is TRDJ1; a weak D match, TRDD3 (5 bases). V lost 3 bases and J 0 bases, leaving 22 bases between the germline ends. Germline V gene data show CDR1 as GEAIGNYY and CDR2 as EKD. The CDR3 contains 18 residues. CDR3 residues: CACDAAAGARKYTDKLIF. CDR3 nucleotide sequence: TGTGCCTGTGACGCCGCCGCGGGGGCCCGTAAGTACACCGATAAACTCATCTTT.

This clone was seen a few times. The chain has TRDV2 and TRDJ3; 10 nucleotides match TRDD3. The CDR3 has 19 residues. V dropped 0 bases and J dropped 0; count of bases not matched to a gene: 4. Germline lookup yields CDR1 GEAIGNYY and CDR2 EKD. CDR3: CACDTVGDTGSWDTRQMFF. Written as DNA, the CDR3 is TGTGCCTGTGACACCGTGGGGGATACCGGCTCCTGGGACACCCGACAGATGTTTTTC.

This clone was seen more than once but under ten times. TCRdb has a much larger clone's protein, which differs at residue 5 from the translation of this DNA, likely because of a read error; what is shown is the protein translated from the DNA. CDR3 loop: CACDPLVGSTDKLIF. The CDR3 DNA follows: TGTGCCTGTGACCCCCTGGTGGGGAGCACCGATAAACTCATCTTT. This rearrangement joins TRDV2 to TRDJ1, with a tentative D call TRDD3 (5 bases). Germline CDR1 reads GEAIGNYY; CDR2 reads EKD. This CDR3 is 15 amino acids long. V was pared by 3 bases and J by 1 base, with 14 bases between.

V is TRDV1 and J is TRDJ1; D may be TRDD3 (5 bases). Trimming cost V 2 bases and J 4 bases, with 20 bases left between them. The CDR3 length is 17 residues. The germline V gene encodes CDR1 TSWWSYY and CDR2 QGS. This CDR3 is CALGETGKPNPGDKLIF. CDR3 nucleotides: TGTGCTCTTGGGGAAACGGGGAAACCTAACCCTGGCGATAAACTCATCTTT.

A few counts support this clone. The chain's CDR3 is CACDPISGGYARGYTDKLIF. DNA of the CDR3: TGTGCCTGTGACCCTATATCCGGGGGATACGCGCGGGGGTACACCGATAAACTCATCTTT. V and J are TRDV2 and TRDJ1; 10 positions match TRDD3. V lost 3 bases and J lost 0; bases outside the gene matches: 18. The CDR3 length is 20 residues. Germline-derived CDR1 and CDR2 are GEAIGNYY and EKD.

This clone was observed a few times. The V gene is TRDV1, the J gene TRDJ1, with D tentatively TRDD3 (7 bases). Germline values: CDR1 TSWWSYY, CDR2 QGS. Trimming removed 1 base at V and 4 bases at J, with 28 bases between. The CDR3 has 20 residues. The CDR3 DNA sequence: TGTGCTCTTGGGGAACGATCCTACTGGGGAGACGGTACAACCTTCGATAAACTCATCTTT. It specifies CALGERSYWGDGTTFDKLIF.

This clone was detected only a few times. J is TRDJ1 and V is TRDV2; 11 bases align to TRDD3. The ends lost 0 bases at V and 0 bases at J; junction bases unmatched: 5. Per germline, CDR1 GEAIGNYY and CDR2 EKD. The CDR3 has 17 residues. The CDR3 nucleotides are TGTGCCTGTGACACCCTGGGGGATACCGCGTACACCGATAAACTCATCTTT. This sequence encodes CACDTLGDTAYTDKLIF.

In the case of this clone: With a far larger clone one base away, a read error is the likely cause. This sequence joins TRDV2 and TRDJ1; a weak D match, TRDD3 (6 bases). Trimming cost V 0 bases and J 1 base, with 20 bases left between them. Germline CDR1 GEAIGNYY, CDR2 EKD. The CDR3 covers 18 residues. CDR3 sequence: CACDTLRGAGDCTDKLIF. In nucleotides, the CDR3 is TGTGCCTGTGACACCCTTAGGGGAGCTGGGGATTGCACCGATAAACTCATCTTT.

The J gene is TRDJ1, the V gene TRDV2; 10 bases line up with TRDD3. The V gene's germline CDR1 is GEAIGNYY and CDR2 EKD. CDR3 length equals 17 residues. J lost 0 bases, V lost 3 bases, and 9 bases had no gene match. The CDR3 is CACDSLTGGSNTDKLIF. CDR3 in DNA: TGTGCCTGTGACTCCCTTACTGGGGGATCCAACACCGATAAACTCATCTTT.

This clone is judged medium-sized. V and J are TRDV1 and TRDJ1; TRDD3 matches at 7 bases. The trim removed 2 bases at V and 2 bases at J, leaving 20 bases unmatched. Germline V gene lookup returns CDR1 TSWWSYY and CDR2 QGS. This CDR3 comprises 20 residues. For the CDR3, the DNA is TGTGCTCTTGGGGAATTGGATTACTGGGGATATCTCTTATGGACCGATAAACTCATCTTT. Its protein product is CALGELDYWGYLLWTDKLIF.

In this sample, this clone turned up a few times. A far larger clone is one base from this, pointing to a likely read error. V is TRDV2 and J is TRDJ1, with D perhaps given as TRDD2 or TRDD3 (8 bases each). The germline V gene has CDR1 GEAIGNYY and CDR2 EKD. This CDR3 has 22 amino acids. CDR3 nucleotides: TGTGCCTGTGACACTCTTCCTACGGGGCCTGGGGGACCCCCGACCGACACCGATAAACCCATCTTT. Translating gives CACDTLPTGPGGPPTDTDKPIF.

This clone turned up a few times. V gene TRDV2 combines with J gene TRDJ1; D remains ambiguous. The CDR3 length is 21 residues. The germline gives CDR1 GEAIGNYY, CDR2 EKD. V dropped 4 bases and J dropped 0 bases, with 32 bases sitting between them. CDR3 region: CACEALVGTGDGTQYTDKLIF. In DNA, the CDR3 is TGTGCCTGTGAAGCCTTGGTGGGCACGGGCGACGGGACACAGTACACCGATAAACTCATCTTT.

This clone was found a few times. This likely reflects a read error, since a far larger clone is one base away. Other DNA sequences in this specimen translate into the identical CDR3. The rearrangement links TRDV2 to TRDJ1; possible D gene TRDD3, 5 bases. This CDR3 has 18 amino acids. Germline assignment: CDR1 GEAIGNYY and CDR2 EKD. The CDR3 nucleotides read TGTGCCTGTGACACCGCCGCGGGGGCCCGTAAGTACACCGACAAACTCATCTTT. Translating gives CACDTAAGARKYTDKLIF.

This clone is termed hyperexpanded. The sample holds other DNA sequences that translate to the same CDR3. V usage is TRDV2 and J usage is TRDJ1, with D possibly being TRDD2 (5 bases). Germline V CDR1 and CDR2: GEAIGNYY, EKD. V gave up 7 bases and J gave up 0 bases, with 17 bases separating them. The CDR3 contains 15 residues. CDR3 DNA sequence: TGTGCCTGCTTCCCCTTGGTACGGGACACCGATAAACTCATCTTT. The encoded protein is CACFPLVRDTDKLIF.

This chain uses TRDV2 with TRDJ1; TRDD3 agrees at 9 bases. The CDR3 has 18 residues. Germline assignment: CDR1 GEAIGNYY and CDR2 EKD. The ends lost 1 base at V and 9 bases at J; junction bases unmatched: 20. The CDR3 sequence: CACDTAGVGLGEPGELIF. DNA of the CDR3: TGTGCCTGTGACACGGCAGGAGTGGGACTGGGGGAACCAGGCGAACTCATCTTT.

With regard to this clone: A far larger clone is just one base off, so this is likely a read error. The chain combines TRDV2 with TRDJ3, with TRDD3 matching over 11 bases. The CDR3 totals 21 residues. Germline V gives CDR1 GEAIGNYY, CDR2 EKD. Written as DNA, the CDR3 is TGTGCCCGTGACAAACTACTGGGGGATATTGACACCTCCTGGGACACCCGACAGATGTTTTTC. Protein product: CARDKLLGDIDTSWDTRQMFF.

This chain uses TRDV1 with TRDJ1; 8 bases are a match to TRDD3. The CDR3 has 19 residues. J was trimmed by 5 bases and V by 2 bases; bases with no gene match: 19. Germline loops: CDR1 TSWWSYY, CDR2 QGS. The CDR3 sequence is CALGELNTRGIGGFDKLIF. The CDR3 nucleotides read TGTGCTCTTGGGGAATTAAACACCCGGGGGATAGGAGGCTTTGATAAACTCATCTTT.